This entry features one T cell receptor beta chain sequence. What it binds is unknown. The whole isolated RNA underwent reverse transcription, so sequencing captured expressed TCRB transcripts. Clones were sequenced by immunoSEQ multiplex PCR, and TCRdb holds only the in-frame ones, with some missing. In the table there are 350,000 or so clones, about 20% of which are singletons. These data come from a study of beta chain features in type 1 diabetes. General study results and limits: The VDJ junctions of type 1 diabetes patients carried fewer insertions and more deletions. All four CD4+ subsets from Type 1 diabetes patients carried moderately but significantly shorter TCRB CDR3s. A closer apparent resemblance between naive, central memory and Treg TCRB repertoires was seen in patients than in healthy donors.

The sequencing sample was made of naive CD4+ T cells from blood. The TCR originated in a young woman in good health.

CDR3 sequence reads: CASSPLGAADTQYF. CDR3 sequence (DNA): TGCGCCAGCAGCCCCCTGGGGGCCGCAGATACGCAGTATTTT. The genes are TRBV5-1 and TRBJ2-3, with D possibly TRBD1 on 6 matching bases. Germline assignment: CDR1 SGHRS and CDR2 YFSETQ. V was trimmed by 4 bases and J by 4 bases, leaving 13 bases between them. CDR3 size: 14 residues.